The clone carrying this T cell receptor beta chain was counted many times. Its antigen remains unknown. The data derive from a study of T cells in Graves' hyperthyroidism and ophthalmopathy. Amplification of TCR beta CDR3 regions used RNA as the template. Primed by the HTBI set, a first-round RT-PCR was run on the TCR CDR3. From the multiplex PCR reads, TCRdb called clonotypes with MiXCR, one entry per CDR3 protein. The repertoire holds hundreds of thousands of distinct CDR3 sequences, with more than 20% as singletons. Study outcomes and limitations: Ophthalmopathy was model-predicted a median around seven months pre-onset.

Thyroid ultrasound and orbital computed tomography, with clinical symptoms and serum thyroxine and TRAb, informed diagnoses. This sample holds PBMCs from roughly 10 ml fresh peripheral blood. The sequenced sample consisted of blood. This clonotype originated in a man younger than 45 with Graves' ophthalmopathy.

CDR3 nucleotides: TGTGCCTGGAGCTCGACCGAGGGCGGGATGAACACTGAAGCTTTCTTT. Its protein is CAWSSTEGGMNTEAFF. The chain carries TRBV30 and TRBJ1-1, with D hard to call. Germline V gene data show CDR1 as GTSNPN and CDR2 as SVGIG (reference sequence). V was clipped by 3 bases and J by 0 bases, with 17 bases between them. The CDR3 contains 16 residues.